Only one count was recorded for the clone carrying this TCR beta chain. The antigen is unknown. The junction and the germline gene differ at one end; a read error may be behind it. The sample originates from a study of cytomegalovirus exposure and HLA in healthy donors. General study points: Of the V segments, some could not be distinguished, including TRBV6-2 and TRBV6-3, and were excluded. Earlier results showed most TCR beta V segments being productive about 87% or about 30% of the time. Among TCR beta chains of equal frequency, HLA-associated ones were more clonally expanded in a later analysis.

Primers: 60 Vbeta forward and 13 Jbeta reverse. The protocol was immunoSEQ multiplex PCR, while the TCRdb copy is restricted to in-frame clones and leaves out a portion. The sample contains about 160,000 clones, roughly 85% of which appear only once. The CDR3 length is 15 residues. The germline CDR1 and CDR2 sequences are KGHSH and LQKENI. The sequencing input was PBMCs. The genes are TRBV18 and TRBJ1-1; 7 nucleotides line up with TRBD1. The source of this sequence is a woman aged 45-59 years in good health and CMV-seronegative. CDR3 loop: CASSPLTTGNAEAFF. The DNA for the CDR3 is TGTGCCAGCTCACCACTAACGACAGGGAACGCTGAAGCTTTCTTT.